The clone carrying this T cell receptor (beta chain) appeared a few times. Time point described: peripheral blood 6 weeks after treatment start. The method was immunoSEQ multiplex PCR; TCRdb's version includes in-frame clones alone and lacks a portion of them. The sample has around 100,000 clones, less than 95% seen once; the top ten hold about 4%. This entry comes from a study of PD-L1 blockade in urothelial cancer. Study summary: Blood was evaluated 3 weeks (second dose) and 6 weeks after therapy began.

The CDR3 consists of 15 residues. CDR1 MNHEY and CDR2 SVGAGI come from the germline V gene. The germline V and J ends were trimmed by 0 bases and 8 bases, with 11 bases remaining between them. This sequence was found in a man aged 60-69 years with urothelial cancer. The sequencing used PBMCs, collected around atezolizumab (anti-PD-L1) treatment. V and J are TRBV6-5 and TRBJ1-6, with D perhaps matching TRBD1 (5 bases). In DNA, the CDR3 is TGTGCCAGCAGTTACTCAAAGGGGCAGGATTCACCCCTCCACTTT. It specifies CASSYSKGQDSPLHF.